Listed here are 18 T cell receptor beta chains from one sample, sequenced in a study of CDR3 diversity in severe acne. In TCRdb, the PCR reads were re-called with MiXCR into one record per CDR3 protein. This sample has over 85,000 distinct CDR3 sequences, with approximately 47% found just once. The material sequenced was blood. Every receptor here comes from a male donor with acne.

This rearrangement joins TRBV6-1 to TRBJ2-7, with TRBD1 identical over 7 bases. CDR1 and CDR2 (germline): MNHNS, SASEGT. Trimming at V came to 3 bases and at J to 0 bases, leaving 5 bases not matched to a gene. The CDR3 runs to 15 residues. The DNA of the CDR3 is TGTGCCAGCAGTGAGAGGGCAGGGGGCTCCTACGAGCAGTACTTC. This encodes CASSERAGGSYEQYF.

This clonotype was found many times. The J gene is TRBJ2-2, the V gene TRBV5-1, with D tentatively TRBD2 (5 bases). Germline loops: CDR1 SGHRS, CDR2 YFSETQ. Trimming took off 1 base at V and 5 bases at J, with 24 bases between the two ends. The length of the CDR3 is 19 residues. The CDR3 DNA reads as TGCGCCAGCAGCTTGCTACAGAATAGCGTAGGGAAACAGACCGGGGAGCTGTTTTTT. Amino acids: CASSLLQNSVGKQTGELFF.

The chain's CDR3 is CSARLVGAGGQETQYF. The DNA of the CDR3 is TGCAGTGCCCGGCTTGTCGGGGCTGGTGGGCAAGAGACCCAGTACTTC. V usage is TRBV20-1 and J usage is TRBJ2-5, with D perhaps given as TRBD1 or TRBD2 (5 bases each). The CDR3 consists of 16 residues. The germline CDR1 and CDR2 sequences are DFQATT and SNEGSKA (reference sequence). V was cut by 6 bases and J by 2 bases, with 22 bases left in between.

This chain links TRBV20-1 with TRBJ2-2; TRBD2 matches 7 bases. The junction had 2 bases not matched to a gene; V was cut back by 3 bases and J by 1 base. Germline V CDR1 and CDR2: DFQATT, SNEGSKA (reference sequence). The CDR3 runs 14 residues. CDR3 sequence (DNA): TGCAGTGCTAGGGGGGGGATGAACACCGGGGAGCTGTTTTTT. Its protein product is CSARGGMNTGELFF.

This clonotype was observed many times. The J gene is TRBJ2-2, the V gene TRBV11-2; TRBD2 aligns across 12 bases. V trimming: 4 bases; J trimming: 1 base; junction bases outside the gene matches: 4. The germline V gene encodes CDR1 SGHAT and CDR2 FQNNGV. This CDR3 has 17 amino acids. Here the CDR3 DNA reads TGTGCCAGCAGCTCAAAGACTAGCGGGAGGAACACCGGGGAGCTGTTTTTT. Translation: CASSSKTSGRNTGELFF.

The chain carries TRBV7-9 and TRBJ2-7; a possible D gene is TRBD2 (6 bases). The CDR3 is 13 amino acids. CDR1 and CDR2 (germline): SEHNR, FQNEAQ (reference sequence). V shed 2 bases and J shed 4 bases, with 9 bases lying between them. The CDR3 sequence is CASSLMAGYEQYF. CDR3 DNA sequence: TGTGCCAGCAGCTTAATGGCGGGGTACGAGCAGTACTTC.

In this sample, this clonotype turned up many times. The chain employs TRBV18 and TRBJ1-5, with a possible D match to TRBD1 (5 bases). The CDR3 has 15 residues. Trimming stripped 2 bases from V and 6 bases from J, with 14 bases between. The germline V gene encodes CDR1 KGHSH and CDR2 LQKENI. In DNA, the CDR3 is TGTGCCAGCTCACCATCGGTAGGGGACGGTCAGCCCCAGCATTTT. This encodes CASSPSVGDGQPQHF.

The chain joins TRBV20-1 to TRBJ1-2; no clear D gene. The germline V and J ends were trimmed by 1 base and 7 bases, with 13 bases remaining between them. CDR1 DFQATT and CDR2 SNEGSKA come from the germline V gene (reference sequence). The CDR3 contains 13 residues. CDR3 sequence: CSARVGGVIGYTF. In DNA form, the CDR3 reads TGCAGTGCTAGAGTAGGTGGGGTCATTGGCTACACCTTC.

The chain joins TRBV24-1 to TRBJ1-1; no clear D. Germline V CDR1 and CDR2: KGHDR, SFDVKD. This CDR3 spans 13 amino acids. The V end was cut by 0 bases, the J end by 3 bases, with 4 bases between. CDR3 loop: CATSDLRDTEAFF. CDR3 in DNA: TGTGCCACCAGTGATTTGCGGGACACTGAAGCTTTCTTT.

This chain links TRBV20-1 with TRBJ2-3, with D maybe TRBD2 (6 bases). Germline V gene sequence: CDR1 DFQATT, CDR2 SNEGSKA (reference sequence). V was pared by 4 bases and J by 2 bases, with 10 bases between. The CDR3 covers 13 residues. The CDR3 protein is CSATPGDTDTQYF. The CDR3 nucleotides are TGCAGTGCTACACCGGGGGACACAGATACGCAGTATTTT.

The V gene is TRBV29-1, the J gene TRBJ2-1; TRBD1 is a possible D gene (5 bases). Germline loops: CDR1 SQVTM, CDR2 ANQGSEA. CDR3 length equals 13 residues. V lost 3 bases, J lost 0 bases, and 6 bases lay in between. The CDR3 loop reads CSVDRVSYNEQFF. The CDR3 region has the DNA TGCAGCGTTGACAGGGTCTCCTACAATGAGCAGTTCTTC.

The V gene is TRBV10-2, the J gene TRBJ1-1; tentative D call: TRBD1 (5 bases). Germline V gives CDR1 WSHSY, CDR2 SAAADI. V gave up 3 bases and J gave up 1 base, with 12 bases separating them. This CDR3 spans 15 amino acids. CDR3 nucleotide sequence: TGCGCCAGCAGTGAACCACGGGGCAAGAACACTGAAGCTTTCTTT. This encodes CASSEPRGKNTEAFF.

The chain is built from TRBV7-2 and TRBJ2-7; 8 bases are a match to TRBD2. This CDR3 contains 13 residues. Germline-derived CDR1 and CDR2 are SGHTA and FQGNSA. V gave up 8 bases and J gave up 9 bases; unmatched junction bases: 12. CDR3 amino acids: CASASGRGSVQYF. The DNA for the CDR3 is TGTGCCAGCGCGAGCGGGAGAGGCTCCGTGCAGTACTTC. The full variable domain, rest sourced from reference TRBV7-2 and TRBJ2-7, is GAGVSQSPSNKVTEKGKDVELRCDPISGHTALYWYRQSLGQGLEFLIYFQGNSAPDKSGLPSDRFSAERTGGSVSTLTIQRTQQEDSAVYLCASASGRGSVQYFGPGTRLTVT.

This clonotype was seen a handful of times. The chain's CDR3 is CASSLLGQGGETQYF. CDR3 DNA sequence: TGTGCCAGCAGCCTACTGGGACAGGGGGGAGAGACCCAGTACTTC. The chain is built from TRBV7-2 and TRBJ2-5, with 11 bases identical to TRBD1. Germline V gene lookup returns CDR1 SGHTA and CDR2 FQGNSA. Trimming cost V 5 bases and J 4 bases; bases outside gene matches: 6. The CDR3 is 15 amino acids.

In the case of this clonotype: A much larger clone lies a single base off, so this may be a read error. The chain couples TRBV12-1 to TRBJ2-7; TRBD2, the table's D call, was not compared with the DNA. TRBV12-1 is recorded as a pseudogene. CDR3 size: 18 residues. The chain's CDR3 is CASSYSGTSSPHPYEQYF. CDR3 sequence (DNA): TGTGCCAGCAGCTATTCCGGGACTAGCAGTCCTCATCCCTACGAGCAGTACTTC.

This sequence joins TRBV29-1 and TRBJ1-4, with a possible D match to TRBD1 (6 bases). Trimming removed 3 bases from V and 4 bases from J, with 9 bases in between. Germline CDR1 is SQVTM and CDR2 is ANQGSEA. The CDR3 spans 13 residues. Here the CDR3 reads CSVEGHSNEKLFF. For the CDR3, the DNA is TGCAGCGTTGAGGGACACAGTAATGAAAAACTGTTTTTT.

As concerns this clonotype: One base away lies a much larger clone, so this may be a sequencing read error. V gene TRBV20-1 combines with J gene TRBJ1-6, with 7 bases identical to TRBD1. Germline values: CDR1 DFQATT, CDR2 SNEGSKA (reference sequence). The CDR3 is made up of 17 amino acids. This CDR3 is CSARDPLLGQYNSPLPF. In nucleotides, the CDR3 is TGCAGTGCTAGAGACCCGCTTTTGGGACAGTATAATTCACCCCTCCCCTTT.

In this sample, this clonotype turned up many times. V and J are TRBV2 and TRBJ2-1; D is uncertain. The CDR3 extends over 10 amino acids. Trimming took 8 bases from V and 13 from J, leaving 12 bases between them. Germline V gene lookup returns CDR1 SNHLY and CDR2 FYNNEI. CDR3: CASSHSDQFF. The CDR3 DNA reads as TGTGCCAGCTCACACAGTGATCAGTTCTTC. Combining the CDR3 with reference TRBV2 and TRBJ2-1 gives the whole variable domain EPEVTQTPSHQVTQMGQEVILRCVPISNHLYFYWYRQILGQKVEFLVSFYNNEISEKSEIFDDQFSVERPDGSNFTLKIRSTKLEDSAMYFCASSHSDQFFGPGTRLTVL.